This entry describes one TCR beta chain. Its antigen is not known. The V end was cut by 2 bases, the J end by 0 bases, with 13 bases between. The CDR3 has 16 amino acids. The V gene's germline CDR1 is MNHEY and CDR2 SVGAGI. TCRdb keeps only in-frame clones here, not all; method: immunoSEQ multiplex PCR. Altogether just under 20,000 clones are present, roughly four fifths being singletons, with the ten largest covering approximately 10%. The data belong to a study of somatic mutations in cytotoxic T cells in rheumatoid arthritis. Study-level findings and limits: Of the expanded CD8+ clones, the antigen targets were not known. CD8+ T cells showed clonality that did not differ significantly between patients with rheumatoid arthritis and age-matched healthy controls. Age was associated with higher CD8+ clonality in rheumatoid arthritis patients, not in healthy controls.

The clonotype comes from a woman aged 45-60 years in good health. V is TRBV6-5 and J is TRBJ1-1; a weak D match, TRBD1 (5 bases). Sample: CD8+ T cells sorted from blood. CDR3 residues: CASSYGATGVNTEAFF. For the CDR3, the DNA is TGTGCCAGCAGTTACGGGGCCACTGGGGTGAACACTGAAGCTTTCTTT.